A single sample gave rise to the 10 T cell receptor beta chains below, sequenced in a study of blood T cells in healthy people across ages. Combining a sample-barcoded 5' primer with a J-beta primer mix, a second PCR ran for about 6 to 12 cycles. TCRdb processed the 5' RACE reads anew with MiXCR; each CDR3 protein has one entry. The sample holds some 1.5 million distinct CDR3 sequences, roughly two fifths seen once. The sequenced sample consisted of blood. The receptors stem from a woman aged 18-29 years in good health.

This clonotype was found once. The chain employs TRBV9 and TRBJ1-1; D is unresolved. The germline V gene encodes CDR1 SGDLS and CDR2 YYNGEE. Trimming took off 0 bases at V and 1 base at J, with 10 bases between the two ends. This CDR3 has 15 residues. CDR3 in amino acids: CASSVVGRSNTEAFF. The DNA for the CDR3 is TGTGCCAGCAGCGTAGTAGGACGGTCGAACACTGAAGCTTTCTTT.

The chain has TRBV20-1 and TRBJ2-1, with TRBD2 matching 12 bases. The CDR3 loop spans 13 amino acids. Germline V gene sequence: CDR1 DFQATT, CDR2 SNEGSKA (reference sequence). CDR3 DNA sequence: TGCAGCGCTGGGACTAGCGGGTTTTATGAGCAGTTCTTC. The encoded protein is CSAGTSGFYEQFF.

The rearrangement joins TRBV7-9 to TRBJ1-2; the D gene is possibly TRBD1 (5 bases). V was pared by 7 bases and J by 3 bases, with 21 bases between. CDR3 length: 16 amino acids. Germline lookup yields CDR1 SEHNR and CDR2 FQNEAQ (reference sequence). The DNA of the CDR3 is TGTGCCAGCAAAAGATCGGGGCGACCTCTTGACTATGGCTACACCTTC. Translating it yields CASKRSGRPLDYGYTF.

CDR3 in DNA: TGTGCCAGCCGGGACGTCTTGACCTACAATGAGCAGTTCTTC. It yields the protein CASRDVLTYNEQFF. J is TRBJ2-1 and V is TRBV28; D is possibly TRBD1 or TRBD2 (5 bases each). The CDR3 is 14 amino acids. CDR1 and CDR2 from the germline V gene are MDHEN and SYDVKM. Deletions cut 8 bases from V and 2 bases from J, with 13 bases between.

This clonotype came up once. CDR3 protein: CASSDGLAGGFYEQYF. In DNA form, the CDR3 reads TGTGCCAGCAGTGACGGACTAGCGGGAGGATTTTACGAGCAGTACTTC. The chain recombines TRBV28 with TRBJ2-5; 14 bases map to TRBD2. The DNA matches TRBJ2-7 better at its end, which makes the J call doubtful. Germline lookup yields CDR1 MDHEN and CDR2 SYDVKM. CDR3 size: 16 residues.

The CDR3, as DNA: TGCAGTGCAAGGACTGGGGTAGACAAAAACATTCAGTACTTC. Amino acids: CSARTGVDKNIQYF. V usage is TRBV20-1 and J usage is TRBJ2-4, with a tentative D call TRBD2 (5 bases). CDR1 and CDR2 from the germline V gene are DFQATT and SNEGSKA (reference sequence). V was trimmed by 6 bases and J by 3 bases, leaving 15 bases between them. The CDR3 is 14 residues long.

This chain joins TRBV20-1 and TRBJ1-2, with D tentatively TRBD1 (5 bases). V lost 4 bases to trimming and J lost 6 bases, with 24 bases between them. Germline V gene data show CDR1 as DFQATT and CDR2 as SNEGSKA (reference sequence). The CDR3 consists of 16 residues. CDR3 bases: TGCAGTGCTAACCCCTATGGCGGCCTCGGAGGGGATGGCTACACCTTC. It specifies CSANPYGGLGGDGYTF.

Note on this clonotype: A much larger clone sits a single nucleotide away, making a read error possible. The V call is TRBV7-9, the J call TRBJ2-3, with D unresolved. Trimming stripped 0 bases from V and 2 bases from J, with 6 bases between. Germline V gene lookup returns CDR1 SEHNR and CDR2 FQNEAQ (reference sequence). The CDR3 is 14 residues long. Here the CDR3 reads CASSLADHTDTQYF. The DNA of the CDR3 is TGTGCCAGCAGCTTAGCGGACCACACAGATACGCAGTATTTT.

The V gene is TRBV9, the J gene TRBJ2-3, with TRBD2 matching over 10 bases. This CDR3 spans 16 amino acids. CDR1 SGDLS and CDR2 YYNGEE come from the germline V gene. V was pared by 2 bases and J by 1 base, with 4 bases of the junction left unmatched. CDR3 in amino acids: CASSVASGGGTDTQYF. The DNA for the CDR3 is TGTGCCAGCAGCGTGGCTAGCGGGGGAGGCACAGATACGCAGTATTTT.

The chain combines TRBV28 with TRBJ1-1, with TRBD1 matching 9 bases. Trimming cost V 2 bases and J 5 bases; bases outside gene matches: 12. Germline V lookup: CDR1 MDHEN, CDR2 SYDVKM. The CDR3 extends over 17 amino acids. CDR3 sequence (DNA): TGTGCCAGCAGTTTAGTTTTCGGGAACAGGGGGCTGACTGAAGCTTTCTTT. It encodes CASSLVFGNRGLTEAFF.